This passage covers 25 T cell receptor beta chains from one sample sequenced in a study of blood T cell repertoires in COVID-19. TCRdb's copy holds only in-frame clones and misses some; the assay was immunoSEQ multiplex PCR. The table lists more than 95,000 clones, 90% to 95% of them singletons. Sequenced material: peripheral blood. The receptor set was obtained from a human donor in a cohort sampled during active COVID-19.

The rearrangement joins TRBV6-5 to TRBJ2-7, with a tentative D call TRBD2 (6 bases). Trimming cost V 6 bases and J 3 bases, with 18 bases left between them. The germline gives CDR1 MNHEY, CDR2 SVGAGI. This CDR3 contains 15 residues. DNA for the CDR3: TGTGCCAGCAGAGGTTGGAGGGCCCTGGACTACGAGCAGTACTTC. It yields the protein CASRGWRALDYEQYF.

The chain couples TRBV7-9 to TRBJ2-1; unclear D gene. Germline values: CDR1 SEHNR, CDR2 FQNEAQ (reference sequence). The CDR3 spans 13 residues. V gave up 1 base and J gave up 7 bases, with 8 bases separating them. CDR3 nucleotide sequence: TGTGCCAGCAGCTTAGTTAGTTGGAATGAGCAGTTCTTC. Translation: CASSLVSWNEQFF.

This chain's CDR3 is CATSTVGVTGELFF. The CDR3 DNA reads as TGTGCCACCAGCACCGTGGGAGTGACCGGGGAGCTGTTTTTT. The chain uses TRBV15 and TRBJ2-2; the D gene is possibly TRBD2 (5 bases). V dropped 4 bases and J dropped 5 bases, with 11 bases sitting between them. Germline assignment: CDR1 LNHNV and CDR2 YYDKDF (reference sequence). The CDR3 length is 14 residues.

The chain links TRBV19 to TRBJ2-7; 8 positions match TRBD2. Germline CDR1 reads LNHDA; CDR2 reads SQIVND (reference sequence). This CDR3 region has 14 residues. The V and J ends lost 8 bases and 2 bases, in that order; junction bases with no gene match: 8. As DNA, the CDR3 is TGTGCCAGTTCACATCTAGCGGGCCCCTACGAGCAGTACTTC. Protein product: CASSHLAGPYEQYF.

The chain recombines TRBV7-8 with TRBJ2-7; TRBD1 is a possible D gene (6 bases). Germline values: CDR1 SGHVS, CDR2 FQNEAQ. V was trimmed by 2 bases and J by 0 bases, leaving 11 bases between them. This CDR3 has 15 amino acids. The CDR3 coding sequence is TGTGCCAGCAGCTTACATCAGGGGCCCTCCTACGAGCAGTACTTC. Translation gives CASSLHQGPSYEQYF.

J is TRBJ2-7 and V is TRBV7-2, with 10 nucleotides matching TRBD2. The ends lost 5 bases at V and 4 bases at J; junction bases unmatched: 5. Germline CDR1 reads SGHTA; CDR2 reads FQGNSA. The CDR3 consists of 14 residues. The chain's CDR3 is CASSVGLAAYEQYF. CDR3 coding DNA: TGTGCCAGCAGCGTAGGACTAGCGGCTTACGAGCAGTACTTC.

Comment on this clone: The junction does not match germline at one end; this may be a read error. The V gene is TRBV5-1, the J gene TRBJ2-3; perhaps TRBD2 as D (5 bases). This CDR3 has 14 residues. The germline gives CDR1 SGHRS, CDR2 YFSETQ. In DNA form, the CDR3 reads TGCGCCAGCAGGTTGGACTCTGGCACAGATACGCAGTATTTT. Translation: CASRLDSGTDTQYF.

The rearrangement uses TRBV6-5 and TRBJ2-3; maybe TRBD1 (5 bases). The CDR3 runs 14 residues. Germline V CDR1 and CDR2: MNHEY, SVGAGI. Trimming removed 8 bases from V and 2 bases from J, with 14 bases in between. The CDR3 reads CASGAAATTDTQYF. In nucleotides, the CDR3 is TGTGCCAGCGGGGCGGCCGCTACCACAGATACGCAGTATTTT.

The J gene is TRBJ2-3, the V gene TRBV7-2; 8 bases align to TRBD2. This CDR3 has 15 amino acids. Germline values: CDR1 SGHTA, CDR2 FQGNSA. The J segment lost 4 bases and the V segment lost 2 bases, leaving 5 bases of the junction unmatched. The CDR3 sequence is CASSLLAGGSDTQYF. The CDR3 DNA is TGTGCCAGCAGCTTATTGGCGGGAGGCTCAGATACGCAGTATTTT.

V is TRBV6-5 and J is TRBJ1-1, with D possibly matching TRBD1 (6 bases). This CDR3 has 12 amino acids. V was cut by 5 bases and J by 4 bases, with 8 bases left in between. CDR1 is MNHEY and CDR2 is SVGAGI in the germline V gene. In nucleotides, the CDR3 is TGTGCCAGCAGTCCACAGGGCACTGAAGCTTTCTTT. Translated: CASSPQGTEAFF.

The V gene is TRBV6-2 or TRBV6-3, the J gene TRBJ1-2; D unresolved. This CDR3 spans 13 amino acids. V dropped 0 bases and J dropped 8 bases, with 10 bases sitting between them. Germline lookup yields CDR1 MNHEY and CDR2 SVGEGT. In DNA, the CDR3 is TGTGCCAGCAGTTACTCGGGCATAGAAGGCTACACCTTC. Amino acids: CASSYSGIEGYTF.

This sequence joins TRBV19 and TRBJ1-3, with unresolved D. CDR1 is LNHDA, CDR2 SQIVND, per germline (reference sequence). V was trimmed by 3 bases and J by 0 bases, leaving 6 bases between them. The CDR3 loop spans 14 amino acids. CDR3 nucleotide sequence: TGTGCCAGTAGTATTGCGGGCTCTGGAAACACCATATATTTT. The encoded protein is CASSIAGSGNTIYF.

The rearrangement links TRBV15 to TRBJ2-2; 8 bases line up with TRBD1. CDR1 is LNHNV and CDR2 is YYDKDF in the germline V gene (reference sequence). V shed 7 bases and J 1 base; nucleotides not matched to a gene: 2. The CDR3 totals 14 residues. In nucleotides, the CDR3 is TGTGCCACCAAGGACAGGGTGAACACCGGGGAGCTGTTTTTT. As protein: CATKDRVNTGELFF.

The table lists this clone with a count of one. V and J are TRBV7-9 and TRBJ2-5; TRBD2 aligns across 7 bases. V shed 4 bases and J 3 bases; nucleotides not matched to a gene: 8. The CDR3 is 15 residues long. Per the germline V gene, CDR1 is SEHNR and CDR2 is FQNEAQ (reference sequence). The DNA for the CDR3 is TGTGCCAGCAGCTCCCCCCCCAGCGGGGAAGAGACCCAGTACTTC. Protein product: CASSSPPSGEETQYF.

This rearrangement joins TRBV7-2 to TRBJ2-1, with D possibly TRBD1 on 6 matching bases. This CDR3 region has 14 residues. Germline CDR1 and CDR2: SGHTA and FQGNSA. V lost 3 bases and J lost 7, with 13 bases in between. CDR3 protein: CASSFQTGTNEQFF. DNA of the CDR3: TGTGCCAGCAGCTTCCAGACAGGAACAAATGAGCAGTTCTTC.

This chain connects TRBV3-1 (or the pseudogene TRBV3-2) to TRBJ1-2; a weak D match, TRBD1 (6 bases). Germline CDR1 is LGHDT and CDR2 is YNNKEL (reference sequence). This CDR3 is 15 amino acids long. V lost 2 bases and J lost 3, with 13 bases in between. The CDR3 reads CASSQSTGTYYGYTF. In DNA, the CDR3 is TGTGCCAGCAGCCAAAGCACAGGGACCTACTATGGCTACACCTTC.

This chain uses TRBV30 with TRBJ1-2, with D tentatively TRBD1 (5 bases). The CDR3 runs 16 residues. Per the germline V gene, CDR1 is GTSNPN and CDR2 is SVGIG (reference sequence). Trimming removed 2 bases at V and 8 bases at J, with 24 bases between. This CDR3 is CAWSRGNRITFGGYTF. The CDR3 nucleotides read TGTGCCTGGAGTAGGGGAAACCGTATTACCTTTGGGGGCTACACCTTC. Complete variable domain (other parts from reference TRBV30 and TRBJ1-2): SQTIHQWPATLVQPVGSPLSLECTVEGTSNPNLYWYRQAAGRGLQLLFYSVGIGQISSEVPQNLSASRPQDRQFILSSKKLLLSDSGFYLCAWSRGNRITFGGYTFGSGTRLTVV.

The V call is TRBV6-2 or TRBV6-3, the J call TRBJ2-7; 7 bases line up with TRBD2. The CDR3 spans 14 residues. Germline-derived CDR1 and CDR2 are MNHEY and SVGEGT. V shed 6 bases and J 2 bases; nucleotides not matched to a gene: 7. The CDR3 DNA reads TGTGCCAGCAGCCGTAGCGGGCGACCCTACGAGCAGTACTTC. This sequence encodes CASSRSGRPYEQYF.

The rearrangement links TRBV7-9 to TRBJ2-7, with a weak D call TRBD2 (5 bases). Trimming took 5 bases from V and 5 from J, leaving 10 bases between them. Germline assignment: CDR1 SEHNR and CDR2 FQNEAQ (reference sequence). The CDR3 covers 12 residues. CDR3 sequence (DNA): TGTGCCAGCAGCCTCGACTACAACGAGCAGTACTTC. Its protein product is CASSLDYNEQYF.

The count of this clone is one. The rearrangement links TRBV30 to TRBJ1-1; no firm D call. The CDR3 length is 12 residues. Trimming shortened V by 2 bases and J by 1 base, and 5 bases separated the two germline ends. CDR1 and CDR2 from the germline V gene are GTSNPN and SVGIG (reference sequence). The CDR3 DNA reads as TGTGCCTGGAGTCGAGAGAACACTGAAGCTTTCTTT. This encodes CAWSRENTEAFF.

J is TRBJ2-7 and V is TRBV10-1; 9 bases fit TRBD1. The J segment lost 3 bases and the V segment lost 5 bases, leaving 11 bases of the junction unmatched. The CDR3 runs 16 residues. Germline V gene data show CDR1 as WNHNN and CDR2 as SYGVQD (reference sequence). The CDR3 loop reads CASSRDRANSIYEQYF. CDR3 nucleotides: TGCGCCAGCAGTAGGGACAGGGCTAATTCTATCTACGAGCAGTACTTC.

The CDR3 spells CASSDRTGTSEDTQYF. Written as DNA, the CDR3 is TGTGCCAGCAGCGATCGCACCGGGACTAGCGAAGATACGCAGTATTTT. This chain links TRBV9 with TRBJ2-3; 10 nucleotides align to TRBD2. Trimming at V came to 3 bases and at J to 5 bases, leaving 9 bases not matched to a gene. Germline-derived CDR1 and CDR2 are SGDLS and YYNGEE. This CDR3 has 16 amino acids. Full variable domain (outside the CDR3, taken from reference TRBV9 and TRBJ2-3): DSGVTQTPKHLITATGQRVTLRCSPRSGDLSVYWYQQSLDQGLQFLIQYYNGEERAKGNILERFSAQQFPDLHSELNLSSLELGDSALYFCASSDRTGTSEDTQYFGPGTRLTVL.

The gene calls are TRBV11-2 and TRBJ2-5; the match to TRBD2 covers 7 bases. Per the germline V gene, CDR1 is SGHAT and CDR2 is FQNNGV. The CDR3 runs to 16 residues. With V trimmed by 1 base and J by 4 bases, 9 bases remained unmatched. As DNA, the CDR3 is TGTGCCAGCAGCTTAGGAGGACTAGGGTTTGGAGAGACCCAGTACTTC. Amino acids: CASSLGGLGFGETQYF. Full variable domain (rest looked up from reference TRBV11-2 and TRBJ2-5): EAGVAQSPRYKIIEKRQSVAFWCNPISGHATLYWYQQILGQGPKLLIQFQNNGVVDDSQLPKDRFSAERLKGVDSTLKIQPAKLEDSAVYLCASSLGGLGFGETQYFGPGTRLLVL.

This chain links TRBV21-1 with TRBJ2-1; TRBD1 is taken as the D call from the table, unchecked against the DNA. TRBV21-1 is a documented pseudogene. CDR3 length: 15 amino acids. In nucleotides, the CDR3 is TGTGCCAGCAGCAGCGTGGACAGGGACTACAATGAGCAGTTCTTC. Its translation is CASSSVDRDYNEQFF.

The chain couples TRBV25-1 to TRBJ1-4, with 10 bases lining up with TRBD1. Germline CDR1 reads MGHDK; CDR2 reads SYGVNS. This CDR3 has 18 amino acids. V lost 1 base, J lost 14 bases, and 19 bases stayed unmatched. The CDR3 loop reads CASSESRSKTGGPGLLFF. The DNA of the CDR3 is TGTGCCAGCAGTGAATCTAGGTCCAAGACAGGGGGCCCCGGATTGCTGTTTTTT.